The T cell receptor beta chain described here comes from a study of OX40 agonist ivuxolimab in advanced cancers. Overall study context: Hepatocellular carcinoma, melanoma, renal cell or head and neck cancer was diagnosed in the dose-escalation patients.

Assay used: immunoSEQ multiplex PCR; TCRdb lists only in-frame clones, some missing. The data contain about 73,000 clones, just under 90% of them singletons. The sequence was collected from an adult with an advanced solid tumor such as melanoma, head and neck, liver or kidney cancer. The sequencing used CD4+ or CD8+ T cells sorted from blood, collected in a trial of the OX40 agonist ivuxolimab.

CDR3 protein: CASSVFGGTGSYEQYF. In nucleotides, the CDR3 is TGTGCCAGCAGCGTGTTCGGGGGGACAGGCTCCTACGAGCAGTACTTC. The chain is built from TRBV5-4 and TRBJ2-7; D might be TRBD1 (8 bases). V was cut by 4 bases and J by 0 bases, with 17 bases left in between. CDR3 length equals 16 residues. The germline V gene encodes CDR1 SGHNT and CDR2 YYREEE (reference sequence).